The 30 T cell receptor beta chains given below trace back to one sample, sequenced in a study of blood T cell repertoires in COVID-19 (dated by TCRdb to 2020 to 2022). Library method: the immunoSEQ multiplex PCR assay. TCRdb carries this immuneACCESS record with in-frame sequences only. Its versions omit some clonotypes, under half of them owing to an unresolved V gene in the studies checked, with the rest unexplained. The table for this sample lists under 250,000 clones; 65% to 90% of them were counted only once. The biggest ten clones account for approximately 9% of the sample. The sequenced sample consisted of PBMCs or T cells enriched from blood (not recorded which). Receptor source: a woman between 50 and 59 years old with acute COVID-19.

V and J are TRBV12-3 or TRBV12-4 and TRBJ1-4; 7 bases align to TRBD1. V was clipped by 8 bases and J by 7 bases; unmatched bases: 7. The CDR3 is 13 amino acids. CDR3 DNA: TGTGCCAGCGGAGACAGGGAGACTGAAAAACTGTTTTTT. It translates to CASGDRETEKLFF.

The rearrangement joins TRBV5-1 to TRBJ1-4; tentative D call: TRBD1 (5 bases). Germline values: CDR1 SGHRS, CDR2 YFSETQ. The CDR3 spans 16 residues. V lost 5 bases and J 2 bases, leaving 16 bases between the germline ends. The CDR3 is CASSRTSPGTNEKLFF. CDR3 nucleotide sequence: TGCGCCAGCAGTAGGACGTCTCCAGGGACTAATGAAAAACTGTTTTTT. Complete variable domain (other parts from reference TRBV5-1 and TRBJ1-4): KAGVTQTPRYLIKTRGQQVTLSCSPISGHRSVSWYQQTPGQGLQFLFEYFSETQRNKGNFPGRFSGRQFSNSRSEMNVSTLELGDSALYLCASSRTSPGTNEKLFFGSGTQLSVL.

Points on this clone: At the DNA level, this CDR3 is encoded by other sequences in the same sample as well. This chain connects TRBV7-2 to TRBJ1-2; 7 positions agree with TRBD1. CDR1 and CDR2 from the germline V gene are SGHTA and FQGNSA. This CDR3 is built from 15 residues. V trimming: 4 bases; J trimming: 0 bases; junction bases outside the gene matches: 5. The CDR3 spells CASSSQGPSNYGYTF. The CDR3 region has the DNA TGTGCCAGCAGCTCACAGGGGCCCTCTAACTATGGCTACACCTTC.

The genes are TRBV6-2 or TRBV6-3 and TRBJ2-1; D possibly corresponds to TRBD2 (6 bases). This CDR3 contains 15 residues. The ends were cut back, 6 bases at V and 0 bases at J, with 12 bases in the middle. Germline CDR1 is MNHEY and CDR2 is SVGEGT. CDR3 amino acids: CASSRGAHSYNEQFF. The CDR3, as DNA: TGTGCCAGCAGCCGCGGGGCTCACTCCTACAATGAGCAGTTCTTC.

The CDR3 DNA follows: TGTGCCAGCAGTCCTCAGGGGGCAAACCAGCATTTT. Encoded protein: CASSPQGANQHF. The rearrangement joins TRBV6-5 to TRBJ1-5; 8 bases line up with TRBD1. This CDR3 is built from 12 residues. The V gene end was trimmed by 5 bases and the J gene end by 12 bases; junction bases not matched to a gene: 6. Germline V gives CDR1 MNHEY, CDR2 SVGAGI.

The CDR3 is CASSLTSLSRNEQFF. The CDR3, as DNA: TGTGCCAGCAGCTTAACGTCACTTTCTCGCAATGAGCAGTTCTTC. This rearrangement joins TRBV7-3 to TRBJ2-1; D is ambiguous. Germline-derived CDR1 and CDR2 are SGHTA and FQGTGA. The CDR3 contains 15 residues. The V gene lost 0 bases and the J gene lost 6 bases, with 12 bases spanning the gap.

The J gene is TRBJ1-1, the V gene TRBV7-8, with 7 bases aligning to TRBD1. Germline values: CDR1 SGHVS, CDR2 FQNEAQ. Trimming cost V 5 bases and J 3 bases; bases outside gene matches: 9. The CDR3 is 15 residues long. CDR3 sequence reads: CASSPYRGWDTEAFF. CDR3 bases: TGTGCCAGCAGCCCCTACAGGGGTTGGGACACTGAAGCTTTCTTT.

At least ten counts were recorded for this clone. The CDR3 protein is CASSQVPGQATEAFF. DNA of the CDR3: TGCGCCAGCAGCCAAGTACCGGGACAGGCTACTGAAGCTTTCTTT. The chain uses TRBV4-3 and TRBJ1-1; 8 bases agree with TRBD1. The ends lost 1 base at V and 5 bases at J; junction bases unmatched: 6. The CDR3 has 15 residues. Germline V gene data show CDR1 as LGHNA and CDR2 as YSLEER.

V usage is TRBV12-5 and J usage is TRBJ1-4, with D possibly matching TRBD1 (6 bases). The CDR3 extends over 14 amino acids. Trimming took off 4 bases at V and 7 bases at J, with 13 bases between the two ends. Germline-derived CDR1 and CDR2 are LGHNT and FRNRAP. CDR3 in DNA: TGTGCTAGTGGTTCCCAGGGGCGTAGTGAAAAACTGTTTTTT. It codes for CASGSQGRSEKLFF. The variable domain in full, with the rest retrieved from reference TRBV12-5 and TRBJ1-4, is DARVTQTPRHKVTEMGQEVTMRCQPILGHNTVFWYRQTMMQGLELLAYFRNRAPLDDSGMPKDRFSAEMPDATLATLKIQPSEPRDSAVYFCASGSQGRSEKLFFGSGTQLSVL.

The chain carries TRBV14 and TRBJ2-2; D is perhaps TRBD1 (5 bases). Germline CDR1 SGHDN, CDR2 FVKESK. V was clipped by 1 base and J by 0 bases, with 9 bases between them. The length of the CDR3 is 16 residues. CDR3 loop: CASSQGQFANTGELFF. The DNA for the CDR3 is TGTGCCAGCAGCCAAGGACAGTTCGCGAACACCGGGGAGCTGTTTTTT.

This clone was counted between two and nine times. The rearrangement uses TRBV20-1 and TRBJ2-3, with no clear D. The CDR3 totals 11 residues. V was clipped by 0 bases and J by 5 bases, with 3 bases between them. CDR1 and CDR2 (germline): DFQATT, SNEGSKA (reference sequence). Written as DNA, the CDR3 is TGCAGTGCTAGAGATCTAGATACGCAGTATTTT. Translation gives CSARDLDTQYF.

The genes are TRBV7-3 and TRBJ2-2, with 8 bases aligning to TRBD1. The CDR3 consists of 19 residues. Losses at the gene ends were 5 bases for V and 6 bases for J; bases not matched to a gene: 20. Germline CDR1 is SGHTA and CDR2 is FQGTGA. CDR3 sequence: CASSHLRQGAPRGPGELFF. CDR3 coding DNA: TGTGCCAGCAGCCACTTGAGGCAGGGGGCGCCCCGAGGGCCCGGGGAGCTGTTTTTT.

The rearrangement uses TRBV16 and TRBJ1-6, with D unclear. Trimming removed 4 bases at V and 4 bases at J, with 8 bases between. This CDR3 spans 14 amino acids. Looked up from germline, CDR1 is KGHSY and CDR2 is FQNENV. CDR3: CASSPREYNSPLHF. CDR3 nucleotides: TGTGCCAGCAGCCCCCGCGAGTATAATTCACCCCTCCACTTT.

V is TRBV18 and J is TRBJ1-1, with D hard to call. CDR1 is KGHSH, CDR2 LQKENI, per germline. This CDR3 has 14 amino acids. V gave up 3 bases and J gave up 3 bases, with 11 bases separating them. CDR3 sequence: CASSPAGVHTEAFF. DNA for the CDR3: TGTGCCAGCTCACCCGCCGGGGTTCACACTGAAGCTTTCTTT.

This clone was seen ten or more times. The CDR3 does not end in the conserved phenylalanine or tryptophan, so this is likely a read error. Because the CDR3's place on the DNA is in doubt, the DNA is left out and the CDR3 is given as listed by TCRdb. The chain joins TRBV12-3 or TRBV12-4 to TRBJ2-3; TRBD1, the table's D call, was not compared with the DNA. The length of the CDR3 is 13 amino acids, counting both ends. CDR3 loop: CASSSRTRKSAVP.

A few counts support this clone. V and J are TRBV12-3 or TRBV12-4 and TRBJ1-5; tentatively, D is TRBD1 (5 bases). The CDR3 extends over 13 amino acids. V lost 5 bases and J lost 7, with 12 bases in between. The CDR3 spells CASSIGRVQPQHF. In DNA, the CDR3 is TGTGCCAGCAGTATTGGCAGGGTCCAGCCCCAGCATTTT.

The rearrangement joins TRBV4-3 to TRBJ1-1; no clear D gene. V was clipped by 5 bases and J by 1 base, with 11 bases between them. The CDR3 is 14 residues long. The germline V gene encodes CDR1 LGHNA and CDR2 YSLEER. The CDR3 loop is CASSRTRRNTEAFF. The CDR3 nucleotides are TGCGCCAGCAGCAGAACCCGGAGGAACACTGAAGCTTTCTTT.

The CDR3 region is CASSTTLGGRSSPLHF. CDR3 DNA: TGTGCCAGCAGCACTACTTTAGGGGGCCGAAGTTCACCCCTCCACTTT. This chain uses TRBV6-2 or TRBV6-3 with TRBJ1-6; TRBD1 agrees at 7 bases. After removal of 6 bases from V and 9 bases from J, the junction contained 14 bases not matched to a gene. Germline CDR1 reads MNHEY; CDR2 reads SVGEGT. The CDR3 is 16 amino acids.

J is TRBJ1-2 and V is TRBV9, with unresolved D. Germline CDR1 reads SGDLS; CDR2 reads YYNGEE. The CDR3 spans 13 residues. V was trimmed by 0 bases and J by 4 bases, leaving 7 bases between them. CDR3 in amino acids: CASSVAEAYGYTF. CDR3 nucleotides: TGTGCCAGCAGCGTAGCTGAGGCCTATGGCTACACCTTC.

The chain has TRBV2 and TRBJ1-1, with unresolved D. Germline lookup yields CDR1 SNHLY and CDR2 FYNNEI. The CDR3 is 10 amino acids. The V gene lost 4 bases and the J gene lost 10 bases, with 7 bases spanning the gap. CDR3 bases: TGTGCCAGCAGTGGGCCTCGAGCTTTCTTT. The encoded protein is CASSGPRAFF.

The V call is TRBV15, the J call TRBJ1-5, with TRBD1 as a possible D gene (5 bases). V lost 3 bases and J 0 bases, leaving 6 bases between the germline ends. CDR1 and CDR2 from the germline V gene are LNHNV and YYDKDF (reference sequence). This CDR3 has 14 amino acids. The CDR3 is CATSRQGSNQPQHF. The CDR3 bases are TGTGCCACCAGCAGGCAGGGTAGCAATCAGCCCCAGCATTTT.

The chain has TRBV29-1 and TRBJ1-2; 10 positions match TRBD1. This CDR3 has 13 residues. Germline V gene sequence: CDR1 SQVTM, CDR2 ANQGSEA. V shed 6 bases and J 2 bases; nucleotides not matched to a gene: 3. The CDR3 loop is CSVADRGNYGYTF. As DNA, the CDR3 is TGCAGCGTGGCGGACAGGGGGAACTATGGCTACACCTTC.

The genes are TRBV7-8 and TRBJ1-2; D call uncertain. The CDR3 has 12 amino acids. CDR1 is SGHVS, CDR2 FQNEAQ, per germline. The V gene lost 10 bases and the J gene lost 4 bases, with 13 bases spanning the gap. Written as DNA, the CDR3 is TGTGCCACCTCGGGAAGGGCCTATGGCTACACCTTC. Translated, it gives CATSGRAYGYTF.

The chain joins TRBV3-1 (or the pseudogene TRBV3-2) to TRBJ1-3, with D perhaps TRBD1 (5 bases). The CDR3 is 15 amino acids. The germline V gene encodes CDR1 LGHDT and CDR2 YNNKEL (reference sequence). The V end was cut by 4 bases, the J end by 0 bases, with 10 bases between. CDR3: CASSRRTFSGNTIYF. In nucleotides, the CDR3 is TGTGCCAGCAGCCGACGGACATTCTCTGGAAACACCATATATTTT.

The CDR3 is CASSRGTGSNQPQHF. Here the CDR3 DNA reads TGTGCCAGCAGCCGCGGGACAGGTAGCAATCAGCCCCAGCATTTT. The rearrangement joins TRBV3-1 (or the pseudogene TRBV3-2) to TRBJ1-5, with 8 positions matching TRBD1. CDR3 length equals 15 residues. Germline V gene data show CDR1 as LGHDT and CDR2 as YNNKEL (reference sequence). V lost 4 bases and J lost 0; bases outside the gene matches: 2.

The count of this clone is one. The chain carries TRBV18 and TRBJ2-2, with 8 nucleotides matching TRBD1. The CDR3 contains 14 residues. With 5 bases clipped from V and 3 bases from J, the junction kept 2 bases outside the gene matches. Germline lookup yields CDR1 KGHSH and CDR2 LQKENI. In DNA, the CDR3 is TGTGCCAGCTCAGACAGGGGATACACCGGGGAGCTGTTTTTT. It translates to CASSDRGYTGELFF.

The CDR3 nucleotides read TGTGCCAGCAGCGTGGCACAGGTTTCCTACAATGAGCAGTTCTTC. It yields the protein CASSVAQVSYNEQFF. The V and J genes are TRBV9 and TRBJ2-1; maybe TRBD1 (5 bases). This CDR3 has 15 amino acids. Germline V gene data show CDR1 as SGDLS and CDR2 as YYNGEE. V was clipped by 2 bases and J by 1 base, with 10 bases between them.

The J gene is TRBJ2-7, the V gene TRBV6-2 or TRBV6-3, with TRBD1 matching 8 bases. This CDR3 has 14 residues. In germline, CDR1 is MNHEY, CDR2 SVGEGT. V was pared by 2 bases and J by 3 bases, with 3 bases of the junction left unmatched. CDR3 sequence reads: CASSYQGQVYEQYF. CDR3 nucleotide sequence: TGTGCCAGCAGTTACCAGGGACAGGTCTACGAGCAGTACTTC.

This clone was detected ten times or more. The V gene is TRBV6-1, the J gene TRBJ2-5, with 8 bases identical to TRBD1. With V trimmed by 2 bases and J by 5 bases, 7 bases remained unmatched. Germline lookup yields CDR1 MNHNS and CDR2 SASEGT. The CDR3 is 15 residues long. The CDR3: CASSEQQGAVETQYF. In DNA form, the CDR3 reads TGTGCCAGCAGTGAACAGCAGGGGGCGGTGGAGACCCAGTACTTC.

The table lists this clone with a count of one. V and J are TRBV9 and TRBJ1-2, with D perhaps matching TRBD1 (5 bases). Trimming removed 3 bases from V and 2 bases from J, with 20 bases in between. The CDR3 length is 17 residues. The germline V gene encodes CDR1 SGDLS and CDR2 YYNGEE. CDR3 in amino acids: CASSAGPGGAGNYGYTF. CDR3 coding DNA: TGTGCCAGCAGCGCCGGCCCGGGAGGGGCTGGGAACTATGGCTACACCTTC.